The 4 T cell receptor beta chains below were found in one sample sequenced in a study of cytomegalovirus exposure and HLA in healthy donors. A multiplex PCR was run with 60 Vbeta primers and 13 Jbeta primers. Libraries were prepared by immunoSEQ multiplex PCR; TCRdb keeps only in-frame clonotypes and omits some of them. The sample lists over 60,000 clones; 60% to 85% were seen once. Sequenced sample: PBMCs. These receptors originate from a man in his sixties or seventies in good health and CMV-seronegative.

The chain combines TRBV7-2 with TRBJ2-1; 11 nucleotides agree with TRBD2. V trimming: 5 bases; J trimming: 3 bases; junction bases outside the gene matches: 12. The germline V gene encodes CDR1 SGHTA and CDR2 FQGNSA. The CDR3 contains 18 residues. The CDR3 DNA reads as TGTGCCAGCAGCCCTAGGGGCGGACTAGCGGGCCTCTACAATGAGCAGTTCTTC. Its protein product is CASSPRGGLAGLYNEQFF.

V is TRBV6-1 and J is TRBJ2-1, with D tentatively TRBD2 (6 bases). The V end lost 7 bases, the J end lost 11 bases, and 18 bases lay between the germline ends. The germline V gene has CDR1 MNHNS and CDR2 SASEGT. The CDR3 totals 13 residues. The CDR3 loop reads CASTIPRTIQQFF. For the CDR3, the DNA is TGTGCCAGCACTATCCCACGGACTATACAGCAGTTCTTC.

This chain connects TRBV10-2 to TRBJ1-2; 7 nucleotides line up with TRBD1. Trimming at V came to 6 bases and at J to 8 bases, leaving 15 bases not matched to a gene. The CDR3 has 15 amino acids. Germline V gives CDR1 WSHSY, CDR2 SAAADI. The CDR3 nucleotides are TGCGCCAGCAGCTCTACTCCGGGACAGTTAGAAGGCTACACCTTC. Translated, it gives CASSSTPGQLEGYTF.

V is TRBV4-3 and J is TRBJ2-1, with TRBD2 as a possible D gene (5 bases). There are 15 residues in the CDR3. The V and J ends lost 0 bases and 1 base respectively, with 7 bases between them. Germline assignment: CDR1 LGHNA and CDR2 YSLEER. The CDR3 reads CASSQEGASYNEQFF. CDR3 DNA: TGCGCCAGCAGCCAAGAGGGAGCGTCCTACAATGAGCAGTTCTTC.